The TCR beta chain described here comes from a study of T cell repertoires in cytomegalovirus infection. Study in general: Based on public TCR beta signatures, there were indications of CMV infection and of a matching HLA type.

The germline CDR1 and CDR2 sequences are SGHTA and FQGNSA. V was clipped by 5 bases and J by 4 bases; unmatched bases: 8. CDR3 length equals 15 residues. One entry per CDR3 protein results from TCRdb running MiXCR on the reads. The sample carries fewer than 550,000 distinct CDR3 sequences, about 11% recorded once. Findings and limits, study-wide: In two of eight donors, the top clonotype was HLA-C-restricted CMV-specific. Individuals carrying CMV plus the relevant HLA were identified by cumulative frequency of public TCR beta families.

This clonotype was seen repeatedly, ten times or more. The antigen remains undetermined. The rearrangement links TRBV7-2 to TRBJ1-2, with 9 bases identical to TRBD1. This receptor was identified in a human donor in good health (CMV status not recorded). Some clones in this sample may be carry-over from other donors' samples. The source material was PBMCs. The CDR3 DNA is TGTGCCAGCAGCCCCCGTGGGACAGGGAGCTATGGCTACACCTTC. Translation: CASSPRGTGSYGYTF.